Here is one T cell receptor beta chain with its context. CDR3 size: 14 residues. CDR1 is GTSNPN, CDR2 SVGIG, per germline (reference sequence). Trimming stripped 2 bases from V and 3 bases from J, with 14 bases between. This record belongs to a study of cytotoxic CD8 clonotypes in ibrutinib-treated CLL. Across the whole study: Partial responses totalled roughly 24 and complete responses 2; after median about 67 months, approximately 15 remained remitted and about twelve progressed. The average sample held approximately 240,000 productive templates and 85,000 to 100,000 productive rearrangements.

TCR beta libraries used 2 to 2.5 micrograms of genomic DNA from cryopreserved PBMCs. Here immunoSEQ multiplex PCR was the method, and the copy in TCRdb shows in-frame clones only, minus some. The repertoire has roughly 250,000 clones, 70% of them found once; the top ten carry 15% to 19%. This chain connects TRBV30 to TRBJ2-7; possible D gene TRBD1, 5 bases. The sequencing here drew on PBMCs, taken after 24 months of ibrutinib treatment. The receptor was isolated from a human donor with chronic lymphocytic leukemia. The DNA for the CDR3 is TGTGCCTGGAGTTTAGTAGGGGCATACTACGAGCAGTACTTC. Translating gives CAWSLVGAYYEQYF.